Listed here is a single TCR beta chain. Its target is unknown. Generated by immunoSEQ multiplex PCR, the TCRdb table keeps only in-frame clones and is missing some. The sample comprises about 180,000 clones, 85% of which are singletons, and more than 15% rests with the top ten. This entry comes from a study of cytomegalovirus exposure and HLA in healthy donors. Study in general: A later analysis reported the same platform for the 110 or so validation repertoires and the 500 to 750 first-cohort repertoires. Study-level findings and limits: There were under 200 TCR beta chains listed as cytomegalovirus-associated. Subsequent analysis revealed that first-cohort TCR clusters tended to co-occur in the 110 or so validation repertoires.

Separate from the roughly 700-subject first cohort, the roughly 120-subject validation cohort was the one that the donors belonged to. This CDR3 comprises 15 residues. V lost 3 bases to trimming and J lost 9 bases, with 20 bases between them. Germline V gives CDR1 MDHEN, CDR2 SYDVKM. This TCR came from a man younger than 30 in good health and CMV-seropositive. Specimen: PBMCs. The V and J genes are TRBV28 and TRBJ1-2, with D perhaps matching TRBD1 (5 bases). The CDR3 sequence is CASSLGGMRVGRYTF. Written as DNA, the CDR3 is TGTGCCAGCAGTTTGGGGGGTATGAGGGTCGGGCGCTACACCTTC.